Following are 27 T cell receptor beta chains from one sample sequenced in a study of response to subunit inactivated influenza vaccine. MiXCR was run by TCRdb on the RT-PCR reads, yielding one entry per CDR3 protein. The sample shows almost 600,000 distinct CDR3 sequences, approximately 14% of them seen only once. The material sequenced was PBMCs from blood, taken about 12 days after vaccination. The source is a man aged 50-59 years who received an inactivated influenza vaccine.

In this sample, this clonotype turned up a few times. J is TRBJ1-2 and V is TRBV12-3 or TRBV12-4; weak D call: TRBD1 (5 bases). The CDR3 loop spans 12 amino acids. V was pared by 6 bases and J by 1 base, with 6 bases between. This CDR3 is CASSDSNYGYTF. The CDR3 coding sequence is TGTGCCAGCAGCGACAGTAACTATGGCTACACCTTC.

This clonotype was observed a few times. The J gene is TRBJ1-1, the V gene TRBV4-1, with TRBD1 as a possible D gene (5 bases). Trimming took off 6 bases at V and 1 base at J, with 12 bases between the two ends. Germline CDR1 reads MGHRA; CDR2 reads YSYEKL. This CDR3 has 14 residues. CDR3 sequence: CASSQTRGNTEAFF. CDR3 sequence (DNA): TGCGCCAGCAGTCAGACAAGGGGGAACACTGAAGCTTTCTTT.

This clonotype showed up just a few times. The rearrangement links TRBV20-1 to TRBJ2-6, with 8 bases that match TRBD1. The junction had 10 bases not matched to a gene; V was cut back by 4 bases and J by 2 bases. CDR3 length: 17 amino acids. Germline CDR1 is DFQATT and CDR2 is SNEGSKA (reference sequence). CDR3 nucleotide sequence: TGCAGTGCTATAGGACAGGGCCATACTGCTGGGGCCAACGTCCTGACTTTC. Protein: CSAIGQGHTAGANVLTF.

The genes are TRBV6-5 and TRBJ2-1, with D perhaps matching TRBD1 (5 bases). The germline CDR1 and CDR2 sequences are MNHEY and SVGAGI. Trimming took off 2 bases at V and 9 bases at J, with 17 bases between the two ends. The CDR3 has 15 residues. This CDR3 is CASSYDGQGVGEQFF. CDR3 nucleotide sequence: TGTGCCAGCAGTTACGACGGACAAGGGGTTGGTGAGCAGTTCTTC.

This clonotype was seen many times. This sequence joins TRBV6-1 and TRBJ1-1, with 11 bases fitting TRBD1. The length of the CDR3 is 15 residues. Trimming took 6 bases from V and 4 from J; bases not matched to a gene: 7. The germline V gene has CDR1 MNHNS and CDR2 SASEGT. The CDR3 DNA is TGTGCCAGCAGCGGACAGGGGGCACTGGGCACTGAAGCTTTCTTT. This sequence encodes CASSGQGALGTEAFF.

This clonotype was counted between two and nine times. The chain is built from TRBV27 and TRBJ2-5, with TRBD1 as a possible D gene (6 bases). Germline V gene lookup returns CDR1 MNHEY and CDR2 SMNVEV (reference sequence). V dropped 5 bases and J dropped 2 bases, with 15 bases sitting between them. CDR3 length: 15 amino acids. This CDR3 is CASSLARGVQETQYF. For the CDR3, the DNA is TGTGCCAGCAGTCTCGCCAGGGGCGTGCAAGAGACCCAGTACTTC.

The chain uses TRBV7-9 and TRBJ1-1; TRBD1 might be the D (6 bases). Germline V gene lookup returns CDR1 SEHNR and CDR2 FQNEAQ (reference sequence). V lost 1 base and J lost 0, with 12 bases in between. The CDR3 has 16 residues. CDR3 bases: TGTGCCAGCAGCTTAGAGTCCGGGACACTGAACACTGAAGCTTTCTTT. Protein sequence: CASSLESGTLNTEAFF. Full variable domain (remainder filled in from reference TRBV7-9 and TRBJ1-1): DTGVSQNPRHKITKRGQNVTFRCDPISEHNRLYWYRQTLGQGPEFLTYFQNEAQLEKSRLLSDRFSAERPKGSFSTLEIQRTEQGDSAMYLCASSLESGTLNTEAFFGQGTRLTVV.

This clonotype was recorded a few times. The chain combines TRBV11-2 with TRBJ2-3; no firm D call. Germline lookup yields CDR1 SGHAT and CDR2 FQNNGV. This CDR3 is built from 11 residues. Trimming took off 8 bases at V and 1 base at J, with 4 bases between the two ends. The CDR3 DNA reads TGTGCCAGCCTAGGCACAGATACGCAGTATTTT. Its translation is CASLGTDTQYF.

This clonotype appeared many times. The chain combines TRBV11-2 with TRBJ2-5; D is uncertain. Germline values: CDR1 SGHAT, CDR2 FQNNGV. This CDR3 contains 11 residues. Trimming removed 4 bases at V and 7 bases at J, with 7 bases between. The CDR3 is CASSSSVTQYF. The CDR3 DNA reads as TGTGCCAGCAGCTCATCCGTGACCCAGTACTTC. Filled out from reference TRBV11-2 and TRBJ2-5, the complete variable domain reads EAGVAQSPRYKIIEKRQSVAFWCNPISGHATLYWYQQILGQGPKLLIQFQNNGVVDDSQLPKDRFSAERLKGVDSTLKIQPAKLEDSAVYLCASSSSVTQYFGPGTRLLVL.

V usage is TRBV7-9 and J usage is TRBJ2-7; D gene ambiguous. V lost 5 bases to trimming and J lost 0 bases, with 14 bases between them. CDR3 length: 15 amino acids. Germline-derived CDR1 and CDR2 are SEHNR and FQNEAQ (reference sequence). Here the CDR3 reads CASSQGRTSSYEQYF. CDR3 nucleotides: TGTGCCAGCAGCCAAGGACGGACCAGCTCCTACGAGCAGTACTTC.

This clonotype was detected many times. The chain combines TRBV12-3 or TRBV12-4 with TRBJ2-7; 7 bases match TRBD1. With V trimmed by 6 bases and J by 2 bases, 1 base remained unmatched. The CDR3 is made up of 12 amino acids. DNA for the CDR3: TGTGCCAGCAGAGGGACAGCCTACGAGCAGTACTTC. Residues: CASRGTAYEQYF.

The chain recombines TRBV12-3 or TRBV12-4 with TRBJ1-2; 11 nucleotides match TRBD1. This CDR3 is built from 16 residues. J lost 4 bases, V lost 5 bases, and 9 bases had no gene match. The CDR3 sequence is CASSPPPGQGAYGYTF. CDR3 sequence (DNA): TGTGCCAGCAGTCCCCCCCCCGGACAGGGGGCCTATGGCTACACCTTC.

This clonotype was picked up a small number of times. The chain joins TRBV28 to TRBJ1-5; no definite D call. V dropped 5 bases and J dropped 2 bases, with 13 bases sitting between them. Germline CDR1 and CDR2: MDHEN and SYDVKM. This CDR3 contains 15 residues. CDR3 amino acids: CASSPAGSRNQPQHF. Here the CDR3 DNA reads TGTGCCAGCAGTCCCGCTGGTTCTCGCAATCAGCCCCAGCATTTT.

J is TRBJ2-5 and V is TRBV10-3; 10 positions agree with TRBD1. Germline V lookup: CDR1 ENHRY, CDR2 SYGVKD. Losses at the gene ends were 8 bases for V and 5 bases for J; bases not matched to a gene: 5. The CDR3 loop spans 13 amino acids. The CDR3 region is CAIAPGQGETQYF. The CDR3 DNA sequence: TGTGCCATCGCCCCGGGACAGGGGGAGACCCAGTACTTC.

This clonotype was detected a few times. The chain carries TRBV6-2 or TRBV6-3 and TRBJ2-7; no definite D call. This CDR3 is built from 12 residues. Trimming took off 2 bases at V and 6 bases at J, with 8 bases between the two ends. CDR1 and CDR2 from the germline V gene are MNHEY and SVGEGT. The CDR3 DNA sequence: TGTGCCAGCAGTTACCTTAGAGGCGAGCAGTACTTC. Amino acid sequence: CASSYLRGEQYF.

This chain joins TRBV12-3 or TRBV12-4 and TRBJ2-4, with D maybe TRBD1 (6 bases). V lost 1 base to trimming and J lost 12 bases, with 13 bases between them. The CDR3 contains 13 residues. Written as DNA, the CDR3 is TGTGCCAGCAGTTTAGTTGGGGGCGCGAATCAGTACTTC. Amino acids: CASSLVGGANQYF.

This sequence joins TRBV5-1 and TRBJ1-1; D gene ambiguous. Trimming cost V 1 base and J 1 base, with 8 bases left between them. Germline V CDR1 and CDR2: SGHRS, YFSETQ. The CDR3 spans 14 residues. CDR3 nucleotide sequence: TGCGCCAGCAGCTTGAACACAGCGAACACTGAAGCTTTCTTT. As protein: CASSLNTANTEAFF.

V usage is TRBV12-3 or TRBV12-4 and J usage is TRBJ2-2; the D gene is possibly TRBD2 (6 bases). Trimming left V 5 bases short and J 5 bases short, with 18 bases between. The CDR3 is 16 residues long. CDR3 nucleotides: TGTGCCAGCAGTGGACGGACGGGAGTAAGGACCGGGGAGCTGTTTTTT. Its translation is CASSGRTGVRTGELFF.

This clonotype was observed a few times. The J gene is TRBJ1-1, the V gene TRBV7-9; D is unresolved. In germline, CDR1 is SEHNR, CDR2 FQNEAQ (reference sequence). The CDR3 covers 13 residues. The ends were cut back, 2 bases at V and 4 bases at J, with 8 bases in the middle. The CDR3 nucleotides read TGTGCCAGCAGCTTAACAAGGAGCACTGAAGCTTTCTTT. Translation: CASSLTRSTEAFF.

This clonotype was picked up a small number of times. V is TRBV6-5 and J is TRBJ2-7; D is undetermined. The CDR3 is 15 amino acids. Germline V lookup: CDR1 MNHEY, CDR2 SVGAGI. Trimming left V 0 bases short and J 1 base short, with 10 bases between. The CDR3 here is CASSYSTGRSYEQYF. The CDR3 nucleotides are TGTGCCAGCAGTTACTCGACGGGCAGATCCTACGAGCAGTACTTC.

There are many counts of this clonotype. The junction departs from the called germline gene at one end, perhaps through a read error. The chain has TRBV5-1 and TRBJ1-5; D is possibly TRBD1 (5 bases). Germline V gives CDR1 SGHRS, CDR2 YFSETQ. The CDR3 has 13 amino acids. DNA for the CDR3: TGTGCCAGCAGTTTAGACAGAGATCAGCCCCAGCATTTT. Its translation is CASSLDRDQPQHF.

V and J are TRBV7-8 and TRBJ2-5; possible D gene TRBD2, 5 bases. This CDR3 has 16 amino acids. Per the germline V gene, CDR1 is SGHVS and CDR2 is FQNEAQ. The V gene lost 5 bases and the J gene lost 2 bases, with 18 bases spanning the gap. The CDR3 is CASSVSDTGEQETQYF. CDR3 sequence (DNA): TGTGCCAGCAGCGTGAGCGACACCGGGGAGCAAGAGACCCAGTACTTC.

This clonotype was seen only a few times. The J gene is TRBJ2-1, the V gene TRBV6-2 or TRBV6-3; 9 bases line up with TRBD2. Germline CDR1 and CDR2: MNHEY and SVGEGT. V shed 2 bases and J 4 bases; nucleotides not matched to a gene: 6. This CDR3 has 16 residues. The CDR3, as DNA: TGTGCCAGCAGTTACGCATTTGCGGGAGGGTACAATGAGCAGTTCTTC. It encodes CASSYAFAGGYNEQFF.

The chain employs TRBV27 and TRBJ1-1; a possible D gene is TRBD1 (5 bases). Germline loops: CDR1 MNHEY, CDR2 SMNVEV (reference sequence). V lost 2 bases to trimming and J lost 1 base, with 11 bases between them. This CDR3 has 15 amino acids. As DNA, the CDR3 is TGTGCCAGCAGTTTACGGGGGACGGGGAACACTGAAGCTTTCTTT. Protein: CASSLRGTGNTEAFF.

The sample holds a few counts of this clonotype. CDR3 sequence: CASSEYEGPEGPYEQYF. CDR3 bases: TGCGCCAGCAGTGAGTATGAGGGCCCCGAGGGCCCCTACGAGCAGTACTTC. The chain uses TRBV10-1 and TRBJ2-7; the D gene is possibly TRBD2 (5 bases). This CDR3 has 17 amino acids. V was clipped by 1 base and J by 2 bases, with 18 bases between them. Germline CDR1 is WNHNN and CDR2 is SYGVQD (reference sequence).

This clonotype has only a few counts. CDR3 sequence: CATDEPQHF. DNA of the CDR3: TGTGCCACCGATGAGCCCCAGCATTTT. The chain links TRBV19 to TRBJ1-5; the D is unclear. CDR3 size: 9 residues. Germline CDR1 is LNHDA and CDR2 is SQIVND (reference sequence). V gave up 10 bases and J gave up 8 bases, with 6 bases separating them.

The sample holds a few counts of this clonotype. V usage is TRBV19 and J usage is TRBJ1-5; tentatively, D is TRBD1 (5 bases). The V and J ends lost 10 bases and 12 bases respectively, with 25 bases between them. The CDR3 is 14 amino acids. The V gene's germline CDR1 is LNHDA and CDR2 SQIVND (reference sequence). The CDR3 loop is CATAGGNRNHHQHF. The CDR3 nucleotides read TGTGCCACCGCGGGGGGGAATAGGAATCATCACCAGCATTTT.